These 28 T cell receptor beta chains came from one sample sequenced in a study of metastatic and nonmetastatic thyroid tumors. All patients were treatment-naive before thyroid surgery. TCRdb reanalyzed the PCR reads with MiXCR. The sample yields tens of thousands of clones, approximately 20% seen once. The sequenced sample was blood. The receptors were gathered from a female donor with papillary thyroid cancer or a benign thyroid nodule (not recorded which). Some clones in this sample may be carry-over from other donors' samples.

This clone occurred many times. The V and J genes are TRBV12-3 or TRBV12-4 and TRBJ1-1; 8 bases fit TRBD1. The V and J ends lost 5 bases and 3 bases, in that order; junction bases with no gene match: 5. The CDR3 contains 14 residues. The CDR3 spells CASSKTGEDTEAFF. The CDR3 nucleotides read TGTGCCAGCAGTAAGACAGGGGAGGACACTGAAGCTTTCTTT.

Ten or more counts support this clone. The J gene is TRBJ2-5, the V gene TRBV2, with TRBD2 as a possible D gene (5 bases). V was pared by 8 bases and J by 4 bases, with 20 bases between. The CDR3 is 15 residues long. CDR1 is SNHLY and CDR2 is FYNNEI in the germline V gene. CDR3 DNA sequence: TGTGCCAGCTCCATAGGGAACCCTGGAGGAGAGACCCAGTACTTC. Translated: CASSIGNPGGETQYF.

The chain links TRBV7-3 to TRBJ2-5; the D gene is possibly TRBD1 (6 bases). V dropped 7 bases and J dropped 4 bases, with 16 bases sitting between them. The CDR3 sequence is 14 residues long. Per germline, CDR1 SGHTA and CDR2 FQGTGA. The CDR3, as DNA: TGTGCCAGCATCGTTACTGGGGGCGGAGAGACCCAGTACTTC. Encoded protein: CASIVTGGGETQYF.

Regarding this clone: This likely comes from a read error, as the CDR3 has no conserved phenylalanine or tryptophan at its end. The rearrangement joins TRBV2 to TRBJ2-7; a possible D gene is TRBD2 (5 bases). CDR3 length equals 12 residues. Germline values: CDR1 SNHLY, CDR2 FYNNEI. Trimming pared 8 bases from V and 5 bases from J, leaving 13 bases between. The CDR3 region is CASGEGPNEQYL. The CDR3 nucleotides are TGTGCCAGCGGCGAGGGCCCGAACGAGCAGTACTTG.

Details on this clone: The CDR3 does not close with the conserved phenylalanine or tryptophan, likely indicating a read error. This chain links TRBV6-1 with TRBJ1-5; no reliable D call. The CDR3 loop spans 13 amino acids. V lost 2 bases and J lost 13, with 15 bases in between. Germline V lookup: CDR1 MNHNS, CDR2 SASEGT. In DNA, the CDR3 is TGTGCCAGCAGTGAACAGGAGACTCAGACGCAGCATTTG. It specifies CASSEQETQTQHL.

V usage is TRBV28 and J usage is TRBJ1-2; D is ambiguous. V gave up 4 bases and J gave up 4 bases, with 13 bases separating them. This CDR3 spans 14 amino acids. Germline CDR1 MDHEN, CDR2 SYDVKM. CDR3: CASSSGSLGYGYTF. Written as DNA, the CDR3 is TGTGCCAGCAGTTCCGGGTCCCTCGGCTATGGCTACACCTTC.

This clone was observed many times. The chain couples TRBV12-3 or TRBV12-4 to TRBJ2-7, with 13 bases aligning to TRBD2. There are 18 residues in the CDR3. Germline trimming cut 3 bases from V and 2 bases from J; bases unmatched to any gene: 10. DNA of the CDR3: TGTGCCAGCAGTTTCGGACTAGCGGGAGCCGGCCGGGCCTACGAGCAGTACTTC. Residues: CASSFGLAGAGRAYEQYF.

This clone has ten or more counts. Germline is not matched at one junction end, which may reflect a read error. The chain uses TRBV11-3 and TRBJ2-3; weak D call: TRBD1 (5 bases). Germline loops: CDR1 SGHNT, CDR2 YENEEA. The CDR3 is 16 amino acids. CDR3 sequence: CVSSSQGGPYTDTQYF. CDR3 in DNA: TGTGTCAGCAGCTCGCAGGGTGGACCGTACACAGATACGCAGTATTTT.

This chain uses TRBV27 with TRBJ1-1; 10 bases map to TRBD1. The V and J ends lost 5 bases and 2 bases, in that order; junction bases with no gene match: 5. The CDR3 totals 15 residues. In germline, CDR1 is MNHEY, CDR2 SMNVEV (reference sequence). The CDR3 nucleotides are TGTGCCAGCAGTGTGACAGGGGGCGCAAACACTGAAGCTTTCTTT. This sequence encodes CASSVTGGANTEAFF.

This clone was observed a few times. The J gene is TRBJ2-3, the V gene TRBV9; either TRBD1 or TRBD2 may supply D (5 bases each). V was clipped by 4 bases and J by 7 bases, with 25 bases between them. CDR3 length: 17 residues. Germline CDR1 reads SGDLS; CDR2 reads YYNGEE. The chain's CDR3 is CASSPHQGPSGSNTQYF. CDR3 sequence (DNA): TGTGCCAGCAGCCCTCACCAGGGACCATCGGGGTCGAATACGCAGTATTTT. Drawing the rest from reference TRBV9 and TRBJ2-3, the complete variable domain is DSGVTQTPKHLITATGQRVTLRCSPRSGDLSVYWYQQSLDQGLQFLIQYYNGEERAKGNILERFSAQQFPDLHSELNLSSLELGDSALYFCASSPHQGPSGSNTQYFGPGTRLTVL.

This clone has a count of ten or more. The same CDR3 also results from other DNA sequences found in this sample. The chain has TRBV28 and TRBJ2-5; the D gene is possibly TRBD1 (5 bases). The CDR3 runs to 14 residues. The V gene lost 3 bases and the J gene lost 5 bases, with 13 bases spanning the gap. CDR1 is MDHEN, CDR2 SYDVKM, per germline. CDR3: CASSLPSKGETQYF. The CDR3 region has the DNA TGTGCCAGCAGTTTGCCTTCAAAGGGGGAGACCCAGTACTTC.

In this sample, this clone turned up many times. The V call is TRBV12-3 or TRBV12-4, the J call TRBJ1-3; possibly TRBD1 for D (5 bases). The CDR3 totals 17 residues. V was pared by 7 bases and J by 3 bases, with 22 bases between. This CDR3 reads CASTISYGGSGGNTIYF. The CDR3 DNA sequence: TGTGCCAGCACCATTTCTTACGGGGGGAGCGGTGGAAACACCATATATTTT.

Comments on this clone: A much more abundant neighbour one base away suggests this may be a read error. V gene TRBV5-1 combines with J gene TRBJ2-2; a weak D match, TRBD1 (6 bases). The CDR3 totals 14 residues. The V end was cut by 5 bases, the J end by 3 bases, with 11 bases between. Germline V CDR1 and CDR2: SGHRS, YFSETQ. CDR3 sequence: CASREQGYTGELFF. The CDR3 region has the DNA TGCGCCAGCAGGGAACAGGGTTACACCGGGGAGCTGTTTTTT.

This chain uses TRBV6-2 or TRBV6-3 with TRBJ2-2; D is uncertain. Germline lookup yields CDR1 MNHEY and CDR2 SVGEGT. The CDR3 extends over 15 amino acids. Trimming pared 8 bases from V and 1 base from J, leaving 14 bases between. CDR3 protein: CASLWSNLNTGELFF. As DNA, the CDR3 is TGTGCCAGCTTATGGAGTAATTTGAACACCGGGGAGCTGTTTTTT.

This clone was seen ten or more times. The chain is built from TRBV4-2 and TRBJ1-1; D possibly corresponds to TRBD1 (5 bases). Per germline, CDR1 LGHNA and CDR2 YNFKEQ. This CDR3 spans 13 amino acids. V lost 5 bases and J 0 bases, leaving 7 bases between the germline ends. The CDR3 loop reads CASSEGMNTEAFF. As DNA, the CDR3 is TGTGCCAGCAGCGAGGGGATGAACACTGAAGCTTTCTTT.

This clone has a count of ten or more. The chain carries TRBV2 and TRBJ1-4; 8 bases agree with TRBD1. Germline lookup yields CDR1 SNHLY and CDR2 FYNNEI. This CDR3 is 17 amino acids long. Losses at the gene ends were 1 base for V and 7 bases for J; bases not matched to a gene: 11. The CDR3 nucleotides read TGTGCCAGCAGTGAAGGAAACGTGGGGACAGGTTCTGAAAAACTGTTTTTT. As protein: CASSEGNVGTGSEKLFF.

As regards this clone: A junction end diverges from the germline sequence, so it may reflect a read error. V is TRBV3-1 and J is TRBJ2-2, with D perhaps matching TRBD2 (5 bases). Germline V gene sequence: CDR1 LGHDT, CDR2 YNNKEL (reference sequence). The CDR3 totals 13 residues. The CDR3 here is CASIQANTGELLF. The CDR3 region has the DNA TGTGCCAGCATCCAGGCTAACACCGGGGAGCTGTTATTT.

Concerning this clone: Because it lacks the conserved phenylalanine or tryptophan at the end, this CDR3 is likely a read error. The chain is built from TRBV9 and TRBJ1-5, with a possible D match to TRBD1 (5 bases). In germline, CDR1 is SGDLS, CDR2 YYNGEE. Trimming took 4 bases from V and 9 from J, leaving 17 bases between them. There are 14 residues in the CDR3. In nucleotides, the CDR3 is TGTGCCAGCAGCCCCCATACGGCGGGACTGCCCCAGCATTTA. It encodes CASSPHTAGLPQHL.

Many counts were recorded for this clone. This chain joins TRBV24-1 and TRBJ2-5; the D gene is possibly TRBD1 (5 bases). The CDR3 is 16 residues long. Trimming removed 1 base at V and 1 base at J, with 12 bases between. Germline CDR1 reads KGHDR; CDR2 reads SFDVKD. This CDR3 reads CATSDFGQGFQETQYF. DNA for the CDR3: TGTGCCACCAGTGATTTTGGCCAGGGTTTCCAAGAGACCCAGTACTTC.

Ten or more counts support this clone. This chain joins TRBV5-1 and TRBJ2-1; 9 bases are a match to TRBD1. CDR1 and CDR2 from the germline V gene are SGHRS and YFSETQ. CDR3 size: 17 residues. The trim removed 2 bases at V and 5 bases at J, leaving 11 bases unmatched. This CDR3 is CASSFDSYGQGNNEQFF. CDR3 coding DNA: TGCGCCAGCAGCTTCGATTCGTACGGACAGGGGAACAATGAGCAGTTCTTC.

Ten or more counts support this clone. The chain recombines TRBV29-1 with TRBJ1-2; 9 bases match TRBD1. V shed 5 bases, J shed 6 bases, and the junction held 4 bases outside the gene matches. The CDR3 is 12 residues long. Germline CDR1 reads SQVTM; CDR2 reads ANQGSEA. CDR3 loop: CSVRDRVHGYTF. The CDR3 bases are TGCAGCGTTAGGGACAGGGTCCATGGCTACACCTTC.

The table lists this clone with many counts. V and J are TRBV27 and TRBJ2-5; TRBD1 might be the D (6 bases). The germline gives CDR1 MNHEY, CDR2 SMNVEV (reference sequence). Between the trimmed V and J ends, which lost 11 bases and 5 bases, there was a span of 15 bases. This CDR3 contains 12 residues. CDR3 nucleotides: TGTGCCGTCGGACAGAGTACGGAGACCCAGTACTTC. Translated: CAVGQSTETQYF.

This clone was counted only a few times. A much larger clone differs from this one at a single base, so this may be a read error. This sample also contains other DNA sequences that code for the same CDR3. This chain connects TRBV20-1 to TRBJ2-1; D may be TRBD2 (5 bases). V shed 6 bases and J shed 7 bases, with 16 bases lying between them. The germline V gene has CDR1 DFQATT and CDR2 SNEGSKA (reference sequence). CDR3 length equals 13 residues. CDR3: CSAYRELSNEQFF. The DNA for the CDR3 is TGCAGTGCCTATCGGGAACTTAGTAATGAGCAGTTCTTC.

The sample holds many counts of this clone. The V call is TRBV20-1, the J call TRBJ2-5; weak D call: TRBD1 (6 bases). There are 13 residues in the CDR3. Between the trimmed V and J ends, which lost 6 bases and 2 bases, there was a span of 13 bases. The germline V gene encodes CDR1 DFQATT and CDR2 SNEGSKA (reference sequence). The DNA of the CDR3 is TGCAGTGCCGCATTGACAGGTCAAGAGACCCAGTACTTC. Protein sequence: CSAALTGQETQYF.

At least ten counts were recorded for this clone. Other DNA sequences within the sample encode an identical CDR3. The gene calls are TRBV2 and TRBJ1-3, with D maybe TRBD1 (5 bases). Trimming removed 3 bases at V and 4 bases at J, with 10 bases between. CDR3 size: 14 residues. Germline V gene data show CDR1 as SNHLY and CDR2 as FYNNEI. The CDR3 DNA follows: TGTGCCAGCAGTGACGTGGGGCTAGGAAACACCATATATTTT. Translated, it gives CASSDVGLGNTIYF.

This clone was found a few times. The chain is built from TRBV6-1 and TRBJ2-7; unclear D gene. The V and J ends lost 2 bases and 1 base respectively, with 6 bases between them. This CDR3 has 13 amino acids. Germline CDR1 MNHNS, CDR2 SASEGT. The CDR3 bases are TGTGCCAGCAGTGAACTCGGGTCCTACGAGCAGTACTTC. Translated, it gives CASSELGSYEQYF.

In its sample, this clone was seen many times. The V and J genes are TRBV5-5 and TRBJ1-2; 7 bases are shared with TRBD1. Looked up from germline, CDR1 is SGHKS and CDR2 is YYEKEE (reference sequence). J gave up 7 bases and V 2 bases, and 5 bases lay outside the gene matches. The CDR3 is 13 amino acids. The CDR3, as DNA: TGTGCCAGCAGCTTAGAGACAGGGCTTGGCTACACCTTC. Encoded protein: CASSLETGLGYTF.

This clone was detected ten times or more. This chain uses TRBV30 with TRBJ2-6; unclear D gene. This CDR3 comprises 17 residues. V was pared by 2 bases and J by 0 bases, with 14 bases between. The germline CDR1 and CDR2 sequences are GTSNPN and SVGIG (reference sequence). CDR3 amino acids: CAWSNRPTFSGANVLTF. The CDR3 DNA sequence: TGTGCCTGGAGTAATCGGCCGACCTTCTCTGGGGCCAACGTCCTGACTTTC.